Listed below are T cell receptor beta chains from one sample, sequenced in a study of control samples from healthy donors and cancer patients. Profiled with immunoSEQ multiplex PCR; TCRdb holds only in-frame clones, not every one. The sample consists of about 220,000 clones, 85% to 95% of them appearing once. Sequenced: blood. The receptors come from a middle-aged man in good health. The CDR3 runs from the conserved cysteine through the conserved F or W. A D gene is named only where the DNA matches it firmly. Part of the rows lack a size; the others show once, few, many or a class for expanded clones.

j_call v_call clone_size d_call cdr3_aa cdr3_nt
TRBJ2-1 TRBV5-1 once TRBD2 CASSLPLGGSGGLSSYNEQFF TGCGCCAGCAGCTTGCCCCTGGGTGGTAGCGGGGGGTTGAGCTCCTACAATGAGCAGTTCTTC
TRBJ1-1 TRBV12-3/TRBV12-4 NA NA CASSFPAGTEAFF TGTGCCAGCAGTTTCCCAGCGGGCACTGAAGCTTTCTTT
TRBJ1-2 TRBV30 NA NA CAWSGGAGFGYTF TGTGCCTGGAGTGGCGGGGCCGGGTTTGGCTACACCTTC
TRBJ1-5 TRBV6-5 NA NA CASSFRSGAQPQHF TGTGCCAGCAGTTTTCGCTCAGGGGCCCAGCCCCAGCATTTT
TRBJ1-2 TRBV4-1 once NA CASSQEVVPYGYTF TGCGCCAGCAGCCAAGAAGTGGTCCCATATGGCTACACCTTC
TRBJ1-5 TRBV30 few NA CAWSTRDGQPQHF TGTGCCTGGAGTACCAGGGATGGACAGCCCCAGCATTTT
TRBJ2-7 TRBV2 NA TRBD2 CASGLAGGPYEQYF TGTGCCAGTGGACTAGCGGGGGGGCCCTACGAGCAGTACTTC
TRBJ1-2 TRBV6-2/TRBV6-3 NA NA CASSLWGPYGYTF TGTGCCAGCAGTCTCTGGGGGCCCTATGGCTACACCTTC
TRBJ1-1 TRBV20-1 NA NA CSATANTEAFF TGCAGTGCCACAGCGAACACTGAAGCTTTCTTT
TRBJ2-1 TRBV12-3/TRBV12-4 once NA CASSPSGEQFF TGTGCCAGCAGTCCATCGGGAGAGCAGTTCTTC
TRBJ1-4 TRBV7-2 NA NA CASSSYREENEKLFF TGTGCCAGCAGCTCGTACAGGGAGGAGAATGAAAAACTGTTTTTT
TRBJ2-1 TRBV25-1 NA NA CASMSSMNEQFF TGTGCCAGCATGTCCAGCATGAATGAGCAGTTCTTC
TRBJ2-3 TRBV10-3 NA NA CAISMERRTQYF TGTGCCATCAGTATGGAGAGGCGCACGCAGTATTTT
TRBJ1-2 TRBV6-6 NA NA CASSYSEGPGGYTF TGTGCCAGCAGTTACTCGGAAGGCCCGGGTGGCTACACCTTC
TRBJ2-6 TRBV3-1/TRBV3-2 NA NA CASSQVGTGANVLTF TGTGCCAGCAGCCAAGTGGGGACTGGGGCCAACGTCCTGACTTTC
TRBJ2-3 TRBV25-1 NA NA CASSGFALGEADTQYF TGTGCCAGCAGTGGTTTTGCGCTGGGTGAGGCAGATACGCAGTATTTT
TRBJ2-7 TRBV5-1 NA NA CASSLVAGTAYEQYF TGCGCCAGCAGCTTGGTGGCAGGGACTGCCTACGAGCAGTACTTC
TRBJ2-3 TRBV24-1 few NA CATSEGLGKYTDTQYF TGTGCCACCAGTGAAGGACTGGGTAAATACACAGATACGCAGTATTTT
TRBJ2-7 TRBV28 NA NA CASSFTSGEQYF TGTGCCAGCAGTTTCACGAGTGGCGAGCAGTACTTC
TRBJ1-1 TRBV7-2 once NA CASSLAPRGQSEAFF TGTGCCAGCAGCTTAGCCCCCCGGGGGCAGTCTGAAGCTTTCTTT
TRBJ2-2 TRBV11-2 NA NA CASSIQGRELFF TGTGCCAGCAGCATACAGGGTCGGGAGCTGTTTTTT
TRBJ1-6 TRBV27 NA NA CASSLGGVHNSPLHF TGTGCCAGCAGTTTAGGGGGGGTCCATAATTCACCCCTCCACTTT
TRBJ1-2 TRBV2 NA NA CASNTLTYGYTF TGTGCCAGCAATACCCTGACCTATGGCTACACCTTC
TRBJ1-5 TRBV18 NA NA CASSPSNQPQHF TGTGCCAGCTCACCCTCTAATCAGCCCCAGCATTTT
TRBJ2-2 TRBV15 NA TRBD1 CATRSDREAGELFF TGTGCCACCAGGTCGGACAGGGAGGCCGGGGAGCTGTTTTTT
TRBJ2-5 TRBV5-1 NA TRBD2 CASSLARAGGLAETQYF TGCGCCAGCAGCTTGGCCCGGGCGGGGGGACTCGCGGAGACCCAGTACTTC
TRBJ2-3 TRBV28 NA TRBD2 CASAGGPSTDTQYF TGTGCCAGCGCGGGGGGCCCAAGCACAGATACGCAGTATTTT
TRBJ1-4 TRBV6-5 NA NA CASTLGLGVNEKLFF TGTGCCAGCACCCTGGGCCTAGGCGTAAATGAAAAACTGTTTTTT
TRBJ1-5 TRBV18 NA TRBD1 CASSRLQGDQPQHF TGTGCCAGCTCACGATTACAGGGGGATCAGCCCCAGCATTTT
TRBJ2-4 TRBV21-1 NA NA CASSKAREGSAKNIQYF TGTGCCAGCAGCAAAGCGCGGGAGGGGTCTGCCAAAAACATTCAGTACTTC
TRBJ1-2 TRBV2 once NA CASSEGGNYGYTF TGTGCCAGCAGTGAAGGGGGAAACTATGGCTACACCTTC